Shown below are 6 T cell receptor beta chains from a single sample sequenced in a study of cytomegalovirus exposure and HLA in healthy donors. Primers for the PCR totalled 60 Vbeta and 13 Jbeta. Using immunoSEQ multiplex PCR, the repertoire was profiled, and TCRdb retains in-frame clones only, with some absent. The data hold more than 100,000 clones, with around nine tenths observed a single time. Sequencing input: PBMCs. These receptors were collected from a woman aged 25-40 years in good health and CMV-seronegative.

DNA of the CDR3: TGCGCCAGCAGCCATCTACAGGGGCACGAGCAGTACTTC. This codes for CASSHLQGHEQYF. J is TRBJ2-7 and V is TRBV4-1; 7 bases align to TRBD1. Germline V gives CDR1 MGHRA, CDR2 YSYEKL. Trimming at V came to 3 bases and at J to 5 bases, leaving 4 bases not matched to a gene. The CDR3 runs 13 residues.

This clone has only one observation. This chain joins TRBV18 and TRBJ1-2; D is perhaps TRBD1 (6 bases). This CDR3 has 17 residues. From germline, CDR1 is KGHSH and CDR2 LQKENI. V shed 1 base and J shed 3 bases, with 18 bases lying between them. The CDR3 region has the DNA TGTGCCAGCTCACCACTTGGACAGACCATAACGGACTATGGCTACACCTTC. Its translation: CASSPLGQTITDYGYTF.

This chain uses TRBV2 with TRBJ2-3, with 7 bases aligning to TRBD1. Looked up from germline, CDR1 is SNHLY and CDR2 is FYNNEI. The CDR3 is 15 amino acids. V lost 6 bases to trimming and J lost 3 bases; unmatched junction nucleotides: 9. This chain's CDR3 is CASSQEAGGTDTQYF. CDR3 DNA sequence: TGTGCCAGCAGCCAAGAGGCAGGGGGTACAGATACGCAGTATTTT.

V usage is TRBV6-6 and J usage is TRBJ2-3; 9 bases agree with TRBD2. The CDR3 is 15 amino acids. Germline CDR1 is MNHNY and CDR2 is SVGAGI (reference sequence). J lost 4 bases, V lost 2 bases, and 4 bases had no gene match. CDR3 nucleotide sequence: TGTGCCAGCAGTTACGTGCGGGGGGGGGCAGATACGCAGTATTTT. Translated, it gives CASSYVRGGADTQYF.

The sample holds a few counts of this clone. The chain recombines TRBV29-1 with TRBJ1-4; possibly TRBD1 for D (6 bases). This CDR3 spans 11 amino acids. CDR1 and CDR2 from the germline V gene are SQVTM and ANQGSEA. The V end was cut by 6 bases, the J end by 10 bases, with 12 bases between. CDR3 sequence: CSVVQGRKLFF. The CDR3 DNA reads TGCAGCGTAGTACAGGGCCGAAAACTGTTTTTT.

CDR3 sequence: CASSLEGQGNTIYF. CDR3 nucleotides: TGCGCCAGCAGCTTGGAGGGACAGGGGAACACCATATATTTT. V gene TRBV5-1 combines with J gene TRBJ1-3, with 10 bases that match TRBD1. The J segment lost 7 bases and the V segment lost 0 bases, leaving 1 base of the junction unmatched. The germline V gene encodes CDR1 SGHRS and CDR2 YFSETQ. The CDR3 has 14 amino acids.